The 2 T cell receptor beta chains listed next were all sequenced from one sample in a study of CD8 T cell repertoires and HIV-1 epitope variants. Clones were read by immunoSEQ multiplex PCR, and TCRdb kept only the in-frame ones, dropping some. The sample lists some 6,500 clones; about two thirds were seen once. The antigens of these receptors remain unknown. The sample comprised cultured CD8+ T cells derived from PBMCs. These receptors were obtained from a male donor with HIV.

In DNA, the CDR3 is TGTGCCAGCAGCTCTACAGGGTCCTGGGACTATGGCTACACCTTC. This sequence encodes CASSSTGSWDYGYTF. The genes are TRBV5-6 and TRBJ1-2; tentative D call: TRBD1 (6 bases). The CDR3 contains 15 residues. Germline loops: CDR1 SGHDT, CDR2 YYEEEE. Trimming cost V 3 bases and J 3 bases, with 15 bases left between them.

Only a few counts were recorded for this clone. This sequence joins TRBV10-3 and TRBJ2-5; tentatively, D is TRBD1 or TRBD2 (5 bases each). CDR1 is ENHRY and CDR2 is SYGVKD in the germline V gene. The CDR3 contains 15 residues. V lost 3 bases, J lost 0 bases, and 11 bases lay in between. CDR3 nucleotides: TGTGCCATCAGTGATGGGGGACGGAACCAAGAGACCCAGTACTTC. This sequence encodes CAISDGGRNQETQYF.